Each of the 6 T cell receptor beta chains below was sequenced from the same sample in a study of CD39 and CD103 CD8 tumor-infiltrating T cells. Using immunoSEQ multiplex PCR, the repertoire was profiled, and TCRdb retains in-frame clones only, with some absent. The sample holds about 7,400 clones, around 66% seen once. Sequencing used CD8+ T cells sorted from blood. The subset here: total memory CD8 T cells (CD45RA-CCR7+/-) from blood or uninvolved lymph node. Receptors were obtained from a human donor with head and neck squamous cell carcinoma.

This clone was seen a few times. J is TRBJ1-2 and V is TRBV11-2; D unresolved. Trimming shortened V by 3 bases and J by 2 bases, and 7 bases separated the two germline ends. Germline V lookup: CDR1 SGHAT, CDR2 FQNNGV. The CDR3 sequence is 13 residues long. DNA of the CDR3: TGTGCCAGCAGCTTTAATCAGAACTATGGCTACACCTTC. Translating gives CASSFNQNYGYTF.

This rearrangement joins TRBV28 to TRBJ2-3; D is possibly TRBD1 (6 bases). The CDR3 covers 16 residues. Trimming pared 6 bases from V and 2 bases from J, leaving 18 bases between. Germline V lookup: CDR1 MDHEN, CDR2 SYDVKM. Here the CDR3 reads CASSEMGQSNTDTQYF. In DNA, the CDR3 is TGTGCCAGCAGCGAAATGGGACAAAGTAACACAGATACGCAGTATTTT.

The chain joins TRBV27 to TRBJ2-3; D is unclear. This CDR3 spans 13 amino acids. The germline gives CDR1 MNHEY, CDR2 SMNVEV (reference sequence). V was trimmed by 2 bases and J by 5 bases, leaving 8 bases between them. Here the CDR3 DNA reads TGTGCCAGCAGTTTAATTAGTGGAGATACGCAGTATTTT. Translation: CASSLISGDTQYF.

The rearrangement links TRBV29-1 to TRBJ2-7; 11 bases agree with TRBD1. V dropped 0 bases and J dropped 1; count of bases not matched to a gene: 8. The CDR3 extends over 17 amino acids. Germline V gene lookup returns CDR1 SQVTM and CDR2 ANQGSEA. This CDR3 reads CSVEDRTGGGRSYEQYF. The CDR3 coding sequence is TGCAGCGTTGAAGATCGGACAGGGGGCGGTCGGTCCTACGAGCAGTACTTC.

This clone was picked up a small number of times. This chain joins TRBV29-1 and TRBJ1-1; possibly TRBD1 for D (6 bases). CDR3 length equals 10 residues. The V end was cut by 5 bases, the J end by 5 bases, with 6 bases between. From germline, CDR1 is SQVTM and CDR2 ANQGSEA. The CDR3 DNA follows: TGCAGCGTTACAGGGACTGAAGCTTTCTTT. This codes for CSVTGTEAFF.

CDR3 amino acids: CASSDFRGSDGYTF. CDR3 sequence (DNA): TGTGCCAGCAGTGACTTCAGAGGGTCTGATGGCTACACCTTC. The gene calls are TRBV6-1 and TRBJ1-2, with D uncertain. The V end lost 3 bases, the J end lost 6 bases, and 14 bases lay between the germline ends. The CDR3 sequence is 14 residues long. The germline gives CDR1 MNHNS, CDR2 SASEGT.